Listed below are T cell receptor beta chains from one sample, sequenced in a study of technical replicates of blood from several donors. The data were produced by immunoSEQ multiplex PCR, yet TCRdb's version contains in-frame clones alone and is incomplete. Found here are approximately 76,000 clones, 91% of them singletons; the top ten hold less than 0.3%. Sequencing was carried out using T cells isolated from PBMCs. Receptor source: a human donor in good health. CDR3s include the opening cysteine and the closing phenylalanine or tryptophan. D genes are given only for firm matches. The listing skips clone size in some rows; elsewhere it reads once, few, many or a size class.

size: -
D: -
V: TRBV10-3
J: TRBJ2-7
DNA: TGTGCCATCAGTGAAGGAGGCTCCTGGGACGAGCAGTACTTC
CDR3: CAISEGGSWDEQYF

size: -
D: TRBD2
V: TRBV5-1
J: TRBJ2-3
DNA: TGCGCCAGCATGCGGGGGGGGTCCACAGATACGCAGTATTTT
CDR3: CASMRGGSTDTQYF

size: -
D: TRBD2
V: TRBV25-1
J: TRBJ2-1
DNA: TGTGCCAGCAGCTATAGCGGGAGGGCCTTTGAGCAGTTCTTC
CDR3: CASSYSGRAFEQFF

size: -
D: -
V: TRBV5-1
J: TRBJ2-7
DNA: TGCGCCAGCAGAGGGGCATCTTCTACCTACGAGCAGTACTTC
CDR3: CASRGASSTYEQYF

size: -
D: -
V: TRBV19
J: TRBJ2-2
DNA: TGTGCCAGTAGTGGTAGGTCGGACTTCCTCCTGAACAAGCTGTTTTTT
CDR3: CASSGRSDFLLNKLFF

size: -
D: TRBD2
V: TRBV7-2
J: TRBJ2-7
DNA: TGTGCCAGCAGTTGGATAGCGGGAGGACTTTACGAGCAGTACTTC
CDR3: CASSWIAGGLYEQYF

size: -
D: TRBD1
V: TRBV6-5
J: TRBJ2-2
DNA: TGTGCCAGCAGTTATGCACAGGGGGCGGGTGGGCTGTTTTTT
CDR3: CASSYAQGAGGLFF

size: -
D: -
V: TRBV10-3
J: TRBJ1-5
DNA: TGTGCCATCAGTGAGTCGTCGGTAGAGAATCAGCCCCAGCATTTT
CDR3: CAISESSVENQPQHF

size: once
D: -
V: TRBV18
J: TRBJ2-5
DNA: TGTGCCAGCTCACCACCGTTCGGGGGTGGCGGAATCCAAGAGACCCAGTACTTC
CDR3: CASSPPFGGGGIQETQYF

size: -
D: -
V: TRBV29-1
J: TRBJ1-3
DNA: TGCAGCGTTGTATGGGGCTCAGGCGGGGACACCATATATTTT
CDR3: CSVVWGSGGDTIYF

size: -
D: -
V: TRBV28
J: TRBJ2-1
DNA: TGTGCCAGCAGTTTGCGCCGGGGCTCCTACAATGAGCAGTTCTTC
CDR3: CASSLRRGSYNEQFF

size: once
D: TRBD1
V: TRBV7-2
J: TRBJ2-7
DNA: TGTGCCAGCAGCTTGTGGGGACAGGGGACCACCTACGAGCAGTACTTC
CDR3: CASSLWGQGTTYEQYF

size: -
D: -
V: TRBV18
J: TRBJ1-4
DNA: TGTGCCAGCTCACCACGCGGGGGGCGCGTTGAAAAACTGTTTTTT
CDR3: CASSPRGGRVEKLFF

size: -
D: -
V: TRBV5-1
J: TRBJ2-1
DNA: TGCGCCAGCAGCTTGGATCCTCGGCTAGTGACTGACAATGAGCAGTTCTTC
CDR3: CASSLDPRLVTDNEQFF

size: few
D: TRBD1
V: TRBV9
J: TRBJ1-5
DNA: TGTGCCAGCAGCGTAGGAACAGGGGGTCAGCCCCAGCATTTT
CDR3: CASSVGTGGQPQHF

size: once
D: -
V: TRBV9
J: TRBJ2-1
DNA: TGTGCCAGCAGCTTCCAAGGAAACTATCTAGGGGGTAATGAGCAGTTCTTC
CDR3: CASSFQGNYLGGNEQFF

size: once
D: TRBD2
V: TRBV28
J: TRBJ2-5
DNA: TGTGCCAGTAACCGGCGACTAGCGGGACAAGAGACCCAGTACTTC
CDR3: CASNRRLAGQETQYF

size: once
D: TRBD1
V: TRBV29-1
J: TRBJ2-7
DNA: TGCAGCGTTGGGGACAGGGGAATGTACTACGAGCAGTACTTC
CDR3: CSVGDRGMYYEQYF

size: -
D: TRBD2
V: TRBV6-6
J: TRBJ2-3
DNA: TGTGCCAGCAGTTACGATCGAGCGGGAGGCACAGATACGCAGTATTTT
CDR3: CASSYDRAGGTDTQYF

size: -
D: -
V: TRBV7-2
J: TRBJ2-5
DNA: TGTGCCAGCAGCTTAGGATCACAGGAAGAGACCCAGTACTTC
CDR3: CASSLGSQEETQYF

size: once
D: TRBD1
V: TRBV2
J: TRBJ2-2
DNA: TGTGCCAGCAGTTTCGAGACAGGGGGGACCGGGGAGCTGTTTTTT
CDR3: CASSFETGGTGELFF

size: few
D: -
V: TRBV11-2
J: TRBJ1-1
DNA: TGTGCCAGCAGCACGCAACAGGGGAACACTGAAGCTTTCTTT
CDR3: CASSTQQGNTEAFF

size: -
D: -
V: TRBV19
J: TRBJ1-4
DNA: TGTGCCAGTAGTATACCCGGGGCAACTAATGAAAAACTGTTTTTT
CDR3: CASSIPGATNEKLFF

size: -
D: -
V: TRBV9
J: TRBJ1-3
DNA: TGTGCCAGCAGCCCGGAGGTAACTGGAAACACCATATATTTT
CDR3: CASSPEVTGNTIYF

size: -
D: -
V: TRBV6-5
J: TRBJ2-1
DNA: TGTGCCAGTGGGGGGTATGAGCAGTTCTTC
CDR3: CASGGYEQFF

size: -
D: -
V: TRBV2
J: TRBJ1-1
DNA: TGTGCCAATGGAGGGGTAGACACTGAAGCTTTCTTT
CDR3: CANGGVDTEAFF

size: -
D: -
V: TRBV21-1
J: TRBJ2-7
DNA: TGTGCCAGCCCACTACCGGGACAGGGGTTCGACGAGCAGTACTTC
CDR3: CASPLPGQGFDEQYF

size: -
D: -
V: TRBV11-2
J: TRBJ2-7
DNA: TGTGCCAGCAGCTTCCAACCAGGAAGCTCCTACGAGCAGTACTTC
CDR3: CASSFQPGSSYEQYF

size: -
D: TRBD1
V: TRBV15
J: TRBJ1-1
DNA: TGTGCCACCAGCAGTAGACAGGGCTCTGAAGCTTTCTTT
CDR3: CATSSRQGSEAFF

size: once
D: -
V: TRBV6-5
J: TRBJ1-5
DNA: TGTGCCAGCAGTTGGCAATATAGCAATCAGCCCCAGCATTTT
CDR3: CASSWQYSNQPQHF

size: -
D: TRBD1
V: TRBV10-3
J: TRBJ1-1
DNA: TGTGCCATCAGTGGACCGAACAGGGGAGGGAACACTGAAGCTTTCTTT
CDR3: CAISGPNRGGNTEAFF

size: -
D: -
V: TRBV7-9
J: TRBJ2-5
DNA: TGTGCCAGCGGGAAACGGAGCGGACAAGAGACCCAGTACTTC
CDR3: CASGKRSGQETQYF